These 24 T cell receptor beta chains were sequenced from one sample in a study of T cells in Graves' hyperthyroidism and ophthalmopathy. RNA transcripts yielded amplified TCR beta CDR3 regions. The HTBI primer set drove a first-round RT-PCR of the TCR CDR3. In TCRdb, the multiplex PCR reads were re-called with MiXCR into one record per CDR3 protein. The sample shows 490,000 or so distinct CDR3 sequences, 15% to 20% of them seen only once. Sequencing was performed on blood. All receptors derive from a woman aged 25-40 years with Graves' ophthalmopathy.

The V call is TRBV9, the J call TRBJ1-1; a possible D gene is TRBD1 (6 bases). CDR1 and CDR2 (germline): SGDLS, YYNGEE. The CDR3 loop spans 12 amino acids. Trimming stripped 4 bases from V and 6 bases from J, with 10 bases between. Here the CDR3 reads CASSTQGSEAFF. CDR3 DNA sequence: TGTGCCAGCAGCACTCAGGGGTCTGAAGCTTTCTTT.

In its sample, this clonotype was seen many times. This chain links TRBV3-1 with TRBJ2-1; possibly TRBD2 for D (5 bases). This CDR3 region has 17 residues. Trimming removed 4 bases from V and 2 bases from J, with 18 bases in between. Germline V gives CDR1 LGHDT, CDR2 YNNKEL (reference sequence). CDR3 nucleotide sequence: TGTGCCAGCAGCCTCCTCCCCGGGGATCCAACCTACAATGAGCAGTTCTTC. It specifies CASSLLPGDPTYNEQFF.

This chain links TRBV4-1 with TRBJ2-4; D may be TRBD2 (6 bases). V dropped 1 base and J dropped 0 bases, with 16 bases sitting between them. This CDR3 is 18 amino acids long. The germline CDR1 and CDR2 sequences are MGHRA and YSYEKL. The CDR3 protein is CASSQGALRELAKNIQYF. CDR3 bases: TGCGCCAGCAGCCAAGGGGCGCTGCGGGAACTAGCCAAAAACATTCAGTACTTC.

A few counts support this clonotype. The rearrangement links TRBV18 to TRBJ2-1; 7 bases fit TRBD2. CDR1 is KGHSH, CDR2 LQKENI, per germline. With V trimmed by 3 bases and J by 6 bases, 5 bases remained unmatched. The length of the CDR3 is 14 residues. The CDR3 bases are TGTGCCAGCTCACCGGCTACGGGGGGCAATGAGCAGTTCTTC. It codes for CASSPATGGNEQFF.

In its sample, this clonotype was seen many times. The gene calls are TRBV11-3 and TRBJ1-1, with D possibly being TRBD1 (5 bases). V lost 6 bases and J lost 5, with 16 bases in between. The V gene's germline CDR1 is SGHNT and CDR2 YENEEA. This CDR3 is built from 14 residues. CDR3 coding DNA: TGTGCCAGCAGTACCGGGACGCTGGGGACTGAAGCTTTCTTT. Its translation is CASSTGTLGTEAFF.

This clonotype appeared a few times. The rearrangement uses TRBV20-1 and TRBJ2-1; D not certain. The germline CDR1 and CDR2 sequences are DFQATT and SNEGSKA (reference sequence). The CDR3 is made up of 13 amino acids. V was cut by 6 bases and J by 2 bases, with 11 bases left in between. The CDR3 region has the DNA TGCAGTGCCAGAAAGACCACCTACAATGAGCAGTTCTTC. It yields the protein CSARKTTYNEQFF.

This clonotype was seen at least ten times. This chain joins TRBV6-2 or TRBV6-3 and TRBJ2-7, with a tentative D call TRBD2 (7 bases). The CDR3 consists of 19 residues. V shed 4 bases and J shed 1 base, with 26 bases lying between them. Per the germline V gene, CDR1 is MNHEY and CDR2 is SVGEGT. CDR3: CASSSLRGGVWTGSYEQYF. CDR3 DNA sequence: TGTGCCAGCAGTTCGCTTCGAGGGGGGGTTTGGACGGGATCCTACGAGCAGTACTTC.

In its sample, this clonotype was seen a few times. The chain carries TRBV28 and TRBJ2-7; 9 positions match TRBD1. With 5 bases clipped from V and 3 bases from J, the junction kept 8 bases outside the gene matches. The germline gives CDR1 MDHEN, CDR2 SYDVKM. CDR3 length: 15 residues. The chain's CDR3 is CASSGGTGNYYEQYF. The CDR3 DNA sequence: TGTGCCAGCAGTGGAGGGACAGGGAATTACTACGAGCAGTACTTC.

This clonotype was seen repeatedly, ten times or more. This chain's CDR3 is CSARRLGTGANVLTF. The CDR3 DNA is TGCAGTGCTAGGCGTTTGGGGACTGGGGCCAACGTCCTGACTTTC. The V call is TRBV20-1, the J call TRBJ2-6; D unresolved. Germline loops: CDR1 DFQATT, CDR2 SNEGSKA (reference sequence). The V end lost 3 bases, the J end lost 2 bases, and 11 bases lay between the germline ends. The CDR3 loop spans 15 amino acids.

This clonotype was seen more than once but under ten times. The CDR3 nucleotides are TGTGCCAGCAGCCGCCAGGAAGAGGGCGTCTCTGGAAACACCATATATTTT. This codes for CASSRQEEGVSGNTIYF. The chain combines TRBV4-2 with TRBJ1-3; D uncertain. The CDR3 runs 17 residues. Germline CDR1 and CDR2: LGHNA and YNFKEQ. The V end was cut by 4 bases, the J end by 0 bases, with 16 bases between.

The chain links TRBV7-3 to TRBJ2-3, with 11 bases lining up with TRBD2. V dropped 3 bases and J dropped 5; count of bases not matched to a gene: 4. Germline lookup yields CDR1 SGHTA and CDR2 FQGTGA. This CDR3 spans 15 amino acids. The CDR3 DNA sequence: TGTGCCAGCAGCTTCTCCGGACTAGCGGGAGATACGCAGTATTTT. As protein: CASSFSGLAGDTQYF.

This chain links TRBV7-3 with TRBJ1-5; D remains unclear. V dropped 7 bases and J dropped 0 bases, with 7 bases sitting between them. The CDR3 is 13 amino acids. The germline V gene encodes CDR1 SGHTA and CDR2 FQGTGA. CDR3 sequence (DNA): TGTGCCAGCAATGGGAATAGCAATCAGCCCCAGCATTTT. Protein product: CASNGNSNQPQHF.

This clonotype was counted between two and nine times. The chain is built from TRBV4-3 and TRBJ1-6; tentatively, D is TRBD1 (6 bases). This CDR3 region has 16 residues. V lost 4 bases to trimming and J lost 5 bases, with 15 bases between them. Looked up from germline, CDR1 is LGHNA and CDR2 is YSLEER. This CDR3 reads CASSPQAGVDNSPLHF. The CDR3 nucleotides are TGCGCCAGCAGCCCCCAGGCAGGGGTGGATAATTCACCCCTCCACTTT.

There are a few counts of this clonotype. The chain combines TRBV7-2 with TRBJ1-2; 7 positions agree with TRBD1. Losses at the gene ends were 5 bases for V and 2 bases for J; bases not matched to a gene: 5. The CDR3 has 14 residues. Germline lookup yields CDR1 SGHTA and CDR2 FQGNSA. This chain's CDR3 is CASSPQTGNYGYTF. CDR3 coding DNA: TGTGCCAGCAGCCCCCAGACAGGGAACTATGGCTACACCTTC.

This clonotype came up a few times. The CDR3 reads CASSNPLPDTQYF. CDR3 nucleotides: TGTGCCAGCAGCAACCCGCTCCCAGATACGCAGTATTTT. The gene calls are TRBV9 and TRBJ2-3; D gene ambiguous. V lost 4 bases and J 4 bases, leaving 10 bases between the germline ends. The CDR3 is made up of 13 amino acids. CDR1 is SGDLS and CDR2 is YYNGEE in the germline V gene. The full variable domain, completed using reference TRBV9 and TRBJ2-3, is DSGVTQTPKHLITATGQRVTLRCSPRSGDLSVYWYQQSLDQGLQFLIQYYNGEERAKGNILERFSAQQFPDLHSELNLSSLELGDSALYFCASSNPLPDTQYFGPGTRLTVL.

This clonotype was detected only a few times. The chain combines TRBV29-1 with TRBJ2-7, with unresolved D. This CDR3 is 14 amino acids long. Germline CDR1 reads SQVTM; CDR2 reads ANQGSEA. Trimming removed 4 bases from V and 0 bases from J, with 13 bases in between. The chain's CDR3 is CSVVSKDRSYEQYF. CDR3 DNA: TGCAGCGTTGTGTCTAAAGACCGCTCCTACGAGCAGTACTTC.

This clonotype was detected only a few times. The rearrangement joins TRBV27 to TRBJ2-7, with TRBD2 identical over 11 bases. Germline trimming cut 5 bases from V and 0 bases from J; bases unmatched to any gene: 3. In germline, CDR1 is MNHEY, CDR2 SMNVEV (reference sequence). This CDR3 has 15 residues. The CDR3, as DNA: TGTGCCAGCAGTATTCTAGCGGGAGGCTCCTACGAGCAGTACTTC. Amino acid sequence: CASSILAGGSYEQYF.

This clonotype was seen a few times. V and J are TRBV6-1 and TRBJ2-5; 9 bases match TRBD2. Germline V CDR1 and CDR2: MNHNS, SASEGT. The V gene end was trimmed by 6 bases and the J gene end by 7 bases; junction bases not matched to a gene: 18. The CDR3 is 17 residues long. DNA for the CDR3: TGTGCCAGCAGCCGTCTGGGCGGGAGGGTCCTAAGCAGGACCCAGTACTTC. Amino acid sequence: CASSRLGGRVLSRTQYF.

This sequence joins TRBV7-9 and TRBJ1-2; D unclear. Germline CDR1 SEHNR, CDR2 FQNEAQ (reference sequence). The CDR3 sequence is 14 residues long. Trimming pared 2 bases from V and 2 bases from J, leaving 9 bases between. The CDR3 is CASSLTEMNYGYTF. The CDR3 DNA reads as TGTGCCAGCAGCTTAACCGAGATGAACTATGGCTACACCTTC.

For this clonotype: A much larger clone differs from this one at a single base, so this may be a read error. The rearrangement uses TRBV6-5 and TRBJ1-1; D unclear. Germline-derived CDR1 and CDR2 are MNHEY and SVGAGI. CDR3 length equals 13 residues. The CDR3 DNA sequence: TGTGCCGGCAGTTTTATAAGTGCGGATGAAGCTTTCTTT. This sequence encodes CAGSFISADEAFF.

This clonotype was observed many times. V gene TRBV14 combines with J gene TRBJ2-1; no reliable D call. CDR3 length: 16 residues. Trimming left V 6 bases short and J 0 bases short, with 15 bases between. CDR1 and CDR2 from the germline V gene are SGHDN and FVKESK. CDR3 DNA sequence: TGTGCCAGCAGGGGGTCGAGCTCTAGCTCCTACAATGAGCAGTTCTTC. Protein sequence: CASRGSSSSSYNEQFF.

This clonotype was picked up many times. The V gene is TRBV20-1, the J gene TRBJ1-5, with TRBD1 matching over 8 bases. Germline CDR1 is DFQATT and CDR2 is SNEGSKA (reference sequence). The V gene end was trimmed by 5 bases and the J gene end by 4 bases; junction bases not matched to a gene: 7. The CDR3 is 14 amino acids. The CDR3 here is CSAVTGGWNQPQHF. CDR3 DNA sequence: TGCAGTGCTGTTACAGGGGGTTGGAATCAGCCCCAGCATTTT.

This clonotype was counted only a few times. The rearrangement uses TRBV29-1 and TRBJ1-1; possibly TRBD1 for D (5 bases). This CDR3 has 16 residues. Germline V lookup: CDR1 SQVTM, CDR2 ANQGSEA. The V and J ends lost 0 bases and 4 bases respectively, with 18 bases between them. CDR3 sequence: CSVEDLTQAGITEAFF. CDR3 bases: TGCAGCGTTGAAGATCTGACCCAAGCAGGGATCACTGAAGCTTTCTTT.

This clonotype was detected only a few times. The rearrangement uses TRBV6-6 and TRBJ2-2; D is uncertain. This CDR3 is built from 15 residues. Deletions cut 0 bases from V and 5 bases from J, with 10 bases between. Germline CDR1 MNHNY, CDR2 SVGAGI (reference sequence). The DNA of the CDR3 is TGTGCCAGCAGTTACTCGAGTCCGGCGACCGGGGAGCTGTTTTTT. This translates into CASSYSSPATGELFF.